This T cell receptor beta chain was captured by sequencing in a study of blood T cell repertoires in COVID-19. Across the whole study: Samples representing acute and convalescent COVID-19 were sourced from the United States, Italy and Spain. T cells, B-cell-depleted T cells, or PBMCs provided the cDNA or gDNA that served as material.

Original methodology: Amplification of reference gene primers was used by the study to estimate nucleated cell counts. The method was immunoSEQ multiplex PCR; TCRdb's version includes in-frame clones alone and lacks a portion of them. The V and J calls and the clone size are those of that table, but D and trimming were determined from the DNA. This table holds 35,000 to 45,000 clones, approximately 85% found once. The germline V gene encodes CDR1 SGHKS and CDR2 YYEKEE (reference sequence). The CDR3 consists of 16 residues. Trimming removed 2 bases from V and 0 bases from J, with 11 bases in between. Sample: peripheral blood. This chain uses TRBV5-5 with TRBJ2-2; D ambiguous. This TCR came from an elderly woman with acute or convalescent COVID-19. The CDR3: CASSFEWRSNTGELFF. Here the CDR3 DNA reads TGTGCCAGCAGCTTTGAATGGAGATCGAACACCGGGGAGCTGTTTTTT.